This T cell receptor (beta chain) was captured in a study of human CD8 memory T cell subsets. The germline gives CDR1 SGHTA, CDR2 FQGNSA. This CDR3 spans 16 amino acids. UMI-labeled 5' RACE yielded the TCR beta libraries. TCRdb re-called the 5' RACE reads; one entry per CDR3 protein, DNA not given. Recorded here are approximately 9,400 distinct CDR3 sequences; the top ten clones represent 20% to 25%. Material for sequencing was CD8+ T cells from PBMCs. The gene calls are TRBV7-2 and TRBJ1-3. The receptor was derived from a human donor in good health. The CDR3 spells CASSLYYSPSGNTIYF.